This TCR beta chain appears in the sequencing data of a study of technical replicates of blood from a few donors. With 4 bases removed from V and 2 bases from J, the gap between germline ends came to 12 bases. The CDR3 is made up of 14 amino acids. Germline-derived CDR1 and CDR2 are SGDLS and YYNGEE. Some clones are missing from TCRdb's copy, which holds only in-frame ones; the method was immunoSEQ multiplex PCR. The sample holds under 80,000 clones; 91% are singletons and the top ten take approximately 0.4%. The chain joins TRBV9 to TRBJ2-5; a weak D match, TRBD2 (7 bases). The TCR sequence derives from a human donor in good health. Some clones in this sample may be carry-over from other donors' samples. The sample was T cells isolated from PBMCs. This CDR3 reads CASSRGGEQETQYF. In nucleotides, the CDR3 is TGTGCCAGCAGCAGGGGGGGGGAACAAGAGACCCAGTACTTC.